These 15 T cell receptor beta chains originate from one sample sequenced in a study of CD8+CD57+ T cells in acquired aplastic anemia. The study profiled TCR beta VDJ and CDR3 using genomic DNA as template. TCRdb re-called the reads through MiXCR, storing one row per CDR3 protein. The table records hundreds of thousands of distinct CDR3 sequences, 65% to 80% of them present only once. Sequenced material: sorted CD4+, CD8+, or CD8+CD57+ T cells (not recorded which) from PBMCs. All receptors come from a human donor in good health, serving as a control.

The rearrangement links TRBV7-3 to TRBJ2-5; maybe TRBD1 (6 bases). Germline CDR1 is SGHTA and CDR2 is FQGTGA. The CDR3 contains 15 residues. V was pared by 5 bases and J by 13 bases, with 26 bases between. CDR3 nucleotides: TGTGCCAGCAGCGCGAACAGGGTAACCAATGCCGGGGCGTACTTC. This encodes CASSANRVTNAGAYF.

Worth noting for this clonotype: The CDR3 does not end in the conserved phenylalanine or tryptophan, so this is likely a read error. The limits of the CDR3 on the DNA are not certain, so only TCRdb's listed CDR3 is given. The chain couples TRBV7-2 to TRBJ1-2. With termini counted, the CDR3 has 13 amino acids. Looked up from germline, CDR1 is SGHTA and CDR2 is FQGNSA. The CDR3: CASSWRFTEGFTS.

The V call is TRBV4-2, the J call TRBJ1-1; D not resolved. V gave up 5 bases and J gave up 1 base, with 11 bases separating them. This CDR3 comprises 14 residues. Germline V gene sequence: CDR1 LGHNA, CDR2 YNFKEQ. CDR3: CASSSGSGNTEAFF. In nucleotides, the CDR3 is TGTGCCAGCAGCTCCGGGAGCGGGAACACTGAAGCTTTCTTT.

The chain couples TRBV7-4 to TRBJ2-1; no clear D gene. Trimming removed 6 bases at V and 16 bases at J, with 22 bases between. The germline gives CDR1 SGHVT, CDR2 SQSDAQ. The CDR3 spans 13 residues. In DNA form, the CDR3 reads TGTGCCAGCAGTCCAAGCTCCAGCAATGCTCAATTCTTC. This translates into CASSPSSSNAQFF.

The chain carries TRBV5-5 and TRBJ1-1; D unresolved. This CDR3 spans 14 amino acids. CDR1 is SGHKS and CDR2 is YYEKEE in the germline V gene (reference sequence). V dropped 2 bases and J dropped 3 bases, with 11 bases sitting between them. The CDR3: CASSLGRGHTEAFF. The CDR3 DNA reads as TGTGCCAGCAGCTTAGGGCGAGGGCACACTGAAGCTTTCTTT.

A remark on this clonotype: A read error is possible here, since a much larger clone lies one base away. The chain employs TRBV6-1 and TRBJ2-1; TRBD2 agrees at 11 bases. Germline lookup yields CDR1 MNHNS and CDR2 SASEGT. This CDR3 comprises 15 residues. CDR3 bases: TGTCCCAGCAGCCAAGGGACTAGCGGTTGGAATGAGCAGTTCTTC. The encoded protein is CPSSQGTSGWNEQFF.

The chain is built from TRBV7-3 and TRBJ2-7; the D gene is possibly TRBD2 (6 bases). CDR3 size: 17 residues. Trimming removed 2 bases at V and 2 bases at J, with 19 bases between. Germline CDR1 SGHTA, CDR2 FQGTGA. Here the CDR3 reads CASSLGTACGNTYEQYF. In DNA, the CDR3 is TGTGCCAGCAGCTTAGGCACAGCGTGCGGGAACACCTACGAGCAGTACTTC.

This rearrangement joins TRBV20-1 to TRBJ1-6; no definite D call. Germline loops: CDR1 DFQATT, CDR2 SNEGSKA (reference sequence). V was shortened by 0 bases and J by 13 bases, with 13 bases between the two germline ends. CDR3 length: 13 residues. The CDR3 sequence is CSARDSRYTPLHF. As DNA, the CDR3 is TGCAGTGCTAGAGACAGCCGGTATACCCCCCTCCACTTT.

The chain uses TRBV12-3 or TRBV12-4 and TRBJ2-7; D is unclear. The CDR3 is made up of 14 amino acids. V was pared by 4 bases and J by 12 bases, with 22 bases between. CDR3 sequence reads: CASSYRTRSNEPYF. DNA of the CDR3: TGTGCCAGCAGTTACCGTACGCGGAGCAACGAACCGTACTTC.

The chain links TRBV20-1 to TRBJ2-7; the D is unclear. Between the trimmed V and J ends, which lost 1 base and 4 bases, there was a span of 14 bases. This CDR3 contains 14 residues. Germline V gene lookup returns CDR1 DFQATT and CDR2 SNEGSKA (reference sequence). The CDR3 here is CSARAQVAGYEQYF. CDR3 nucleotides: TGCAGTGCTAGAGCGCAAGTGGCCGGATACGAGCAGTACTTC.

The chain links TRBV20-1 to TRBJ2-2; no firm D call. Per germline, CDR1 DFQATT and CDR2 SNEGSKA (reference sequence). CDR3 length equals 13 residues. Trimming took off 3 bases at V and 4 bases at J, with 9 bases between the two ends. CDR3 in amino acids: CSASLGGTGELFF. The CDR3, as DNA: TGCAGTGCTAGCCTCGGCGGCACCGGGGAGCTGTTTTTT.

This rearrangement joins TRBV29-1 to TRBJ2-1, with TRBD2 matching over 7 bases. Trimming cost V 2 bases and J 4 bases; bases outside gene matches: 5. The CDR3 totals 14 residues. The germline gives CDR1 SQVTM, CDR2 ANQGSEA. This CDR3 reads CSVELAAYYNEQFF. The CDR3 DNA sequence: TGCAGCGTTGAACTAGCGGCATATTACAATGAGCAGTTCTTC.

This chain links TRBV28 with TRBJ2-3; 9 nucleotides align to TRBD1. Germline V CDR1 and CDR2: MDHEN, SYDVKM. Germline trimming cut 5 bases from V and 1 base from J; bases unmatched to any gene: 4. There are 15 residues in the CDR3. This chain's CDR3 is CASSRDRGGTDTQYF. In DNA form, the CDR3 reads TGTGCCAGCAGTCGAGACAGGGGGGGCACAGATACGCAGTATTTT.

V usage is TRBV7-2 and J usage is TRBJ2-7; weak D call: TRBD2 (6 bases). Deletions cut 5 bases from V and 1 base from J, with 21 bases between. CDR1 is SGHTA, CDR2 FQGNSA, per germline. The CDR3 has 17 residues. The CDR3 here is CASSAGAGTPRSYEQYF. The CDR3 DNA reads as TGTGCCAGCAGCGCCGGGGCGGGGACGCCGAGGTCCTACGAGCAGTACTTC.

The V gene is TRBV5-1, the J gene TRBJ1-6; D not certain. Trimming left V 4 bases short and J 7 bases short, with 15 bases between. The CDR3 sequence is 15 residues long. The germline V gene encodes CDR1 SGHRS and CDR2 YFSETQ. CDR3 sequence reads: CASSVREETNSPLHF. DNA of the CDR3: TGCGCCAGCAGCGTGAGGGAGGAGACAAATTCACCCCTCCACTTT.